This is a list of T cell receptor beta chains from one sample in a study of blood T cell repertoires in COVID-19. Data came from immunoSEQ multiplex PCR; TCRdb stores just in-frame clones and leaves some out. The sample shows about 270,000 clones, approximately 85% of them seen only once. Sequenced: PBMCs or T cells enriched from blood (not recorded which). These receptors were obtained from a woman aged 45-65 years with acute COVID-19. The CDR3 runs from the conserved cysteine through the conserved F or W. Fields, in order: clone size, D gene, V gene, J gene, CDR3 protein, CDR3 DNA. The D gene is left open where the match is weak. The size of a clone is reported for some rows only, either as once, few or many, or as a class for expanded clones.

once	TRBD1	TRBV5-1	TRBJ2-3	CASSIQGARGADTQYF	TGCGCCAGCAGCATCCAGGGGGCTAGGGGAGCAGATACGCAGTATTTT
NA	NA	TRBV9	TRBJ1-2	CASSVDLLNYGYTF	TGTGCCAGCAGCGTAGATCTTCTAAACTATGGCTACACCTTC
once	TRBD1	TRBV5-1	TRBJ1-1	CASRKQGAETEAFF	TGCGCCAGCCGGAAACAGGGGGCTGAAACTGAAGCTTTCTTT
NA	NA	TRBV19	TRBJ2-3	CASSMGGGGADTQYF	TGTGCCAGTAGTATGGGGGGAGGGGGAGCAGATACGCAGTATTTT
few	TRBD1	TRBV7-9	TRBJ1-5	CASSRSAGTGGNQPQHF	TGTGCCAGCAGCCGATCTGCCGGGACAGGAGGCAATCAGCCCCAGCATTTT
once	NA	TRBV19	TRBJ1-1	CASRETQGRGTEAFF	TGTGCCAGTAGGGAGACACAGGGACGTGGTACTGAAGCTTTCTTT
NA	NA	TRBV10-1	TRBJ2-5	CASSEGAFETQYF	TGCGCCAGCAGTGAAGGGGCCTTCGAGACCCAGTACTTC
once	NA	TRBV6-1	TRBJ2-7	CASSERGYEQYF	TGTGCCAGCAGTGAAAGAGGCTACGAGCAGTACTTC
NA	NA	TRBV5-1	TRBJ1-2	CASSLGQNYGYTF	TGCGCCAGCAGCCTCGGACAGAACTATGGCTACACCTTC
once	TRBD1	TRBV19	TRBJ1-2	CASSDEGGGDYGYTF	TGTGCCAGTAGCGATGAAGGGGGCGGGGACTATGGCTACACCTTC
NA	TRBD1	TRBV19	TRBJ1-5	CASSAGTAPNQPQHF	TGTGCCAGCTCGGCCGGGACAGCACCCAATCAGCCCCAGCATTTT
medium-sized	NA	TRBV12-2	TRBJ1-5	CASRLVRGKGMARNQPQHF	TGTGCAAGTCGCTTAGTTAGGGGTAAGGGGATGGCTAGGAATCAGCCCCAGCATTTT
few	TRBD2	TRBV4-3	TRBJ2-1	CASSQAPSGGGTSGDNEQFF	TGCGCCAGCAGCCAAGCCCCAAGTGGGGGGGGGACTAGCGGAGACAATGAGCAGTTCTTC
NA	NA	TRBV18	TRBJ1-4	CASSRQRANEKLFF	TGTGCCAGCTCACGACAGCGGGCTAATGAAAAACTGTTTTTT
NA	NA	TRBV5-1	TRBJ2-1	CASSLALSSYNEQFF	TGCGCCAGCAGCTTAGCCCTGAGCTCCTACAATGAGCAGTTCTTC
NA	NA	TRBV7-2	TRBJ2-5	CASREGRETQYF	TGTGCCAGCAGGGAGGGACGGGAGACCCAGTACTTC
NA	NA	TRBV4-3	TRBJ1-2	CASSQSGAIPSRYGYTF	TGCGCCAGCAGCCAAAGCGGGGCTATCCCCTCGAGGTATGGCTACACCTTC
NA	TRBD1	TRBV5-6	TRBJ2-7	CASSWEGTGNYEQYF	TGTGCCAGCAGTTGGGAAGGGACAGGGAACTACGAGCAGTACTTC
once	NA	TRBV6-5	TRBJ2-7	CASSPRDFGEQYF	TGTGCCAGCAGTCCACGGGACTTCGGAGAGCAGTACTTC
NA	NA	TRBV28	TRBJ1-1	CASSSLGDTEAFF	TGTGCCAGCAGTTCCCTAGGGGACACTGAAGCTTTCTTT